The rows below give T cell receptor beta chains drawn from one sample of a study of cytomegalovirus exposure and HLA in healthy donors. Sequencing was performed with immunoSEQ multiplex PCR; in TCRdb, only in-frame clones are kept and a portion is missing. The table lists about 100,000 clones, 65% to 85% of them singletons. Sample: PBMCs. The receptor source for this set is a woman in her forties in good health and CMV-seronegative. The CDR3 runs from the conserved cysteine through the conserved F or W. A D gene is named only where the DNA matches it firmly. Not every row has a clone size; where given, it reads once, few, many or a size class.

v_gene	d_gene	abundance	j_gene	CDR3nt	CDR3aa
TRBV7-9	TRBD1	-	TRBJ1-5	TGTGCCAGCAACAAGCCGGACAGGGGCAATCAGCCCCAGCATTTT	CASNKPDRGNQPQHF
TRBV19	TRBD1	once	TRBJ1-4	TGTGCCAGTAGGGGGACAGATAATGAAAAACTGTTTTTT	CASRGTDNEKLFF
TRBV4-3	-	-	TRBJ1-6	TGCGCCAGCAGCCAAGACAACTCCTATAATTCACCCCTCCACTTT	CASSQDNSYNSPLHF
TRBV7-3	TRBD1	-	TRBJ1-1	TGTGCCAGCAGCTTAACCGGACAGGGAAACACTGAAGCTTTCTTT	CASSLTGQGNTEAFF
TRBV30	-	once	TRBJ1-4	TGTGCCTGGAGTGTTAGCAGAACAACTAATGAAAAACTGTTTTTT	CAWSVSRTTNEKLFF
TRBV15	-	-	TRBJ2-5	TGTGCCACCAGCAGGGGAGGGGGGACGGAGACCCAGTACTTC	CATSRGGGTETQYF
TRBV5-1	-	-	TRBJ2-1	TGCGCCAGCAGCCCCAACCCTCGGGGGGCGGGCTCCTACAATGAGCAGTTCTTC	CASSPNPRGAGSYNEQFF
TRBV4-3	-	-	TRBJ1-5	TGCGCCAGCAGCCCCCAGGTTCAGGGCGCGTGGCCCCAGCATTTT	CASSPQVQGAWPQHF
TRBV7-2	TRBD1	-	TRBJ2-5	TGTGCCAGCAGCTTAGCGGGACAGGGGGCGAGAGAGTACTTC	CASSLAGQGAREYF
TRBV5-1	-	-	TRBJ2-6	TGCGCCAGCAGCGTGAGCTCTGGGGCCAACGTCCTGACTTTC	CASSVSSGANVLTF
TRBV30	-	few	TRBJ2-1	TGTGCCTGGAGTATGCTTCCCCAGATGCATGAGCAGTTCTTC	CAWSMLPQMHEQFF
TRBV13	-	few	TRBJ1-1	TGTGCCAGCAGACCCGATCACAGATACGATGAAGCTTTCTTT	CASRPDHRYDEAFF
TRBV7-2	-	-	TRBJ2-3	TGTGCCAGCAGCTCCGACAGACCTTTGGGTCTTAGCACAGATACGCAGTATTTT	CASSSDRPLGLSTDTQYF